This note documents a single T cell receptor (beta chain) sequence. The record originates from a study of blood T cell repertoires in COVID-19. V dropped 4 bases and J dropped 5; count of bases not matched to a gene: 5. The germline V gene encodes CDR1 LGHDT and CDR2 YNNKEL (reference sequence). The CDR3 has 15 amino acids. Generated by immunoSEQ multiplex PCR, the TCRdb table keeps only in-frame clones and is missing some. The data show 55,000 to 85,000 clones, around 67% seen once. The clonotype comes from a man in his fifties or sixties with acute or convalescent COVID-19. The chain combines TRBV3-1 (or the pseudogene TRBV3-2) with TRBJ2-5, with 12 bases fitting TRBD2. Sequenced material: peripheral blood. The CDR3 spells CASSPPTSGGETQYF. The CDR3 nucleotides read TGTGCCAGCAGCCCTCCCACTAGCGGGGGGGAGACCCAGTACTTC.